This entry lists 32 T cell receptor beta chains sequenced from one sample in a study of blood T cells in healthy people across ages. Sample-barcoded 5' priming and a J-beta primer mix drove a second PCR of about 6 to 12 cycles. TCRdb fed the 5' RACE reads into MiXCR, producing one record per CDR3 protein. The sample lists about 970,000 distinct CDR3 sequences, about 53% occurring once. Sequencing was carried out using blood. The receptors here all came from a woman aged 60-75 years in good health.

This clonotype was counted at least ten times. This sequence joins TRBV29-1 and TRBJ2-7; the match to TRBD2 covers 7 bases. V gave up 7 bases and J gave up 3 bases; unmatched junction bases: 6. Germline CDR1 is SQVTM and CDR2 is ANQGSEA. The CDR3 extends over 12 amino acids. The CDR3 protein is CSAGGVNYEQYF. CDR3 in DNA: TGCAGCGCTGGGGGGGTAAACTACGAGCAGTACTTC.

V is TRBV20-1 and J is TRBJ1-1; D gene ambiguous. The CDR3 has 13 residues. V was trimmed by 4 bases and J by 0 bases, leaving 9 bases between them. Germline lookup yields CDR1 DFQATT and CDR2 SNEGSKA (reference sequence). The CDR3 region is CSAIRTLNTEAFF. The CDR3 DNA sequence: TGCAGTGCTATAAGGACCTTGAACACTGAAGCTTTCTTT.

V is TRBV4-2 and J is TRBJ1-3; TRBD1 matches 7 bases. Losses at the gene ends were 2 bases for V and 0 bases for J; bases not matched to a gene: 4. This CDR3 contains 16 residues. Germline V lookup: CDR1 LGHNA, CDR2 YNFKEQ. The chain's CDR3 is CASSQYHRGSGNTIYF. Written as DNA, the CDR3 is TGTGCCAGCAGCCAATACCACAGGGGCTCTGGAAACACCATATATTTT.

This clonotype appeared a few times. The chain is built from TRBV20-1 and TRBJ2-1, with 12 bases that match TRBD2. The CDR3 runs 14 residues. Per the germline V gene, CDR1 is DFQATT and CDR2 is SNEGSKA (reference sequence). Unmatched junction bases numbered 7, after V lost 6 bases and J lost 7 bases. This chain's CDR3 is CSAPRLAGVNEQFF. The DNA for the CDR3 is TGCAGTGCCCCGCGACTAGCGGGAGTGAATGAGCAGTTCTTC.

This clonotype has more than one count but fewer than ten. This rearrangement joins TRBV18 to TRBJ1-1, with D unclear. Between the trimmed V and J ends, which lost 3 bases and 1 base, there was a span of 9 bases. Germline V gene lookup returns CDR1 KGHSH and CDR2 LQKENI. This CDR3 is 14 amino acids long. CDR3 in amino acids: CASSPQHGNTEAFF. CDR3 DNA: TGTGCCAGCTCACCCCAGCACGGGAACACTGAAGCTTTCTTT.

In this sample, this clonotype turned up a few times. CDR3 amino acids: CASRGQVGETQYF. The DNA of the CDR3 is TGTGCCAGCAGGGGACAGGTTGGGGAGACCCAGTACTTC. The chain joins TRBV7-2 to TRBJ2-5; TRBD1 matches 8 bases. Germline lookup yields CDR1 SGHTA and CDR2 FQGNSA. Trimming cost V 6 bases and J 5 bases; bases outside gene matches: 5. CDR3 size: 13 residues.

The table lists this clonotype with a count of one. The chain is built from TRBV20-1 and TRBJ2-4; D not certain. The tail of the sequence fits TRBJ2-7 better, so the J call may be wrong. Germline values: CDR1 DFQATT, CDR2 SNEGSKA (reference sequence). CDR3 length: 11 residues. CDR3 sequence (DNA): TGCAGTGCTACCCCTGGATCCGAGCAGTACTTC. Translation: CSATPGSEQYF.

This clonotype was seen more than once but under ten times. This sequence joins TRBV7-2 and TRBJ1-2; unclear D gene. V was pared by 6 bases and J by 8 bases, with 10 bases between. The CDR3 has 11 amino acids. The germline gives CDR1 SGHTA, CDR2 FQGNSA. This CDR3 is CASRVEGGYTF. The CDR3, as DNA: TGTGCCAGCAGAGTAGAAGGCGGCTACACCTTC.

V is TRBV28 and J is TRBJ2-1; a weak D match, TRBD2 (6 bases). Germline values: CDR1 MDHEN, CDR2 SYDVKM. The CDR3 contains 13 residues. With 5 bases removed from V and 8 bases from J, the gap between germline ends came to 13 bases. CDR3 DNA: TGTGCCAGCAGTAGGAGACTAGTGCATGAGCAGTTCTTC. Its translation: CASSRRLVHEQFF.

This clonotype appeared a few times. V is TRBV28 and J is TRBJ2-7; D perhaps matches TRBD1 (8 bases). V was cut by 2 bases and J by 3 bases, with 17 bases left in between. This CDR3 spans 16 amino acids. Germline lookup yields CDR1 MDHEN and CDR2 SYDVKM. In nucleotides, the CDR3 is TGTGCCAGCAGTTTAACCTTACAGGGGGGGAGCTACGAGCAGTACTTC. Translation gives CASSLTLQGGSYEQYF.

The chain has TRBV9 and TRBJ1-2; 11 bases map to TRBD1. The CDR3 loop spans 16 amino acids. V dropped 4 bases and J dropped 3; count of bases not matched to a gene: 8. CDR1 and CDR2 (germline): SGDLS, YYNGEE. The CDR3 here is CASSPHGTGGYYGYTF. DNA for the CDR3: TGTGCCAGCAGCCCCCACGGGACAGGGGGGTACTATGGCTACACCTTC.

The V gene is TRBV12-3 or TRBV12-4, the J gene TRBJ2-7, with D tentatively TRBD1 or TRBD2 (5 bases each). This CDR3 region has 17 residues. The germline V and J ends were trimmed by 5 bases and 0 bases, with 20 bases remaining between them. CDR3 DNA: TGTGCCAGCAGTCCCGGAACAGGAGCGGTGAACTCCTACGAGCAGTACTTC. It codes for CASSPGTGAVNSYEQYF.

The rearrangement joins TRBV6-2 or TRBV6-3 to TRBJ2-5, with D perhaps being TRBD1 or TRBD2 (5 bases each). The J call is doubtful: the DNA matches TRBJ2-7 better. Germline-derived CDR1 and CDR2 are MNHEY and SVGEGT. The CDR3 runs 16 residues. CDR3 DNA: TGTGCCAGCAGTTCCTCCATCCGGGACCGACTGCTCGAGCAGTACTTC. Amino acid sequence: CASSSSIRDRLLEQYF.

The V gene is TRBV5-5, the J gene TRBJ2-1; D might be TRBD1 or TRBD2, each matching 5 bases. The CDR3 covers 16 residues. The germline gives CDR1 SGHKS, CDR2 YYEKEE (reference sequence). Trimming shortened V by 3 bases and J by 4 bases, and 17 bases separated the two germline ends. This CDR3 is CASSYLLGVGYNEQFF. CDR3 DNA sequence: TGTGCCAGCAGCTACCTGTTGGGGGTTGGGTACAATGAGCAGTTCTTC.

This clonotype was counted only a few times. The chain combines TRBV24-1 with TRBJ1-2; 7 nucleotides match TRBD1. J gave up 5 bases and V 4 bases, and 9 bases lay outside the gene matches. In germline, CDR1 is KGHDR, CDR2 SFDVKD. The CDR3 is 15 amino acids. CDR3 protein: CATSERYRGGYGYTF. The CDR3 DNA reads as TGTGCCACCAGTGAAAGATACAGGGGAGGTTATGGCTACACCTTC.

This clonotype came up a few times. The V call is TRBV7-9, the J call TRBJ2-3; 8 bases match TRBD1. CDR1 and CDR2 from the germline V gene are SEHNR and FQNEAQ (reference sequence). The CDR3 has 14 residues. The ends lost 6 bases at V and 3 bases at J; junction bases unmatched: 5. In DNA form, the CDR3 reads TGTGCCAGCAGGGGACAGGCCCCAACAGATACGCAGTATTTT. The encoded protein is CASRGQAPTDTQYF.

V is TRBV12-3 or TRBV12-4 and J is TRBJ2-1; no definite D call. The V end lost 2 bases, the J end lost 9 bases, and 14 bases lay between the germline ends. The CDR3 has 14 residues. CDR3 sequence reads: CASSLFARTAEQFF. DNA for the CDR3: TGTGCCAGCAGTTTATTCGCTAGAACGGCTGAGCAGTTCTTC.

The CDR3 DNA follows: TGTGCCAGCAGCGAAACCAGGGCGAGCCACGAGCAGTACTTC. Translated, it gives CASSETRASHEQYF. V usage is TRBV7-9 and J usage is TRBJ2-7, with TRBD1 as a possible D gene (5 bases). This CDR3 contains 14 residues. Looked up from germline, CDR1 is SEHNR and CDR2 is FQNEAQ (reference sequence). The V and J ends lost 5 bases and 5 bases respectively, with 16 bases between them.

The rearrangement links TRBV7-2 to TRBJ2-7; 11 bases match TRBD1. J was trimmed by 4 bases and V by 5 bases; bases with no gene match: 7. CDR1 is SGHTA, CDR2 FQGNSA, per germline. The CDR3 has 15 residues. CDR3 loop: CASSRDRGDRYEQYF. The DNA for the CDR3 is TGTGCCAGCAGCCGGGACAGGGGGGATAGATACGAGCAGTACTTC.

V gene TRBV4-3 combines with J gene TRBJ2-3; no clear D. The germline V and J ends were trimmed by 0 bases and 4 bases, with 17 bases remaining between them. This CDR3 region has 17 residues. Germline CDR1 and CDR2: LGHNA and YSLEER. DNA for the CDR3: TGCGCCAGCAGCCAAGAGGTTCGGCCTTCAGCTCCAGATACGCAGTATTTT. Amino acid sequence: CASSQEVRPSAPDTQYF.

As for this clonotype: A junction boundary mismatches the germline segment, possibly from a read error. The CDR3 protein is CAGSPTTSGKNNNEQFF. The CDR3 DNA is TGTGCCGGCAGTCCGACGACTAGCGGGAAGAACAACAATGAGCAGTTCTTC. The chain recombines TRBV12-3 or TRBV12-4 with TRBJ2-1; 11 nucleotides align to TRBD2. CDR3 length: 17 amino acids.

The chain recombines TRBV12-3 or TRBV12-4 with TRBJ1-1; D gene uncertain. Deletions cut 2 bases from V and 4 bases from J, with 11 bases between. This CDR3 has 14 residues. The CDR3: CASSLSFGPTEAFF. For the CDR3, the DNA is TGTGCCAGCAGTTTATCGTTCGGTCCCACTGAAGCTTTCTTT.

V gene TRBV20-1 combines with J gene TRBJ1-5, with D possibly matching TRBD1 (6 bases). The CDR3 is made up of 15 amino acids. The V and J ends lost 1 base and 3 bases respectively, with 13 bases between them. Per germline, CDR1 DFQATT and CDR2 SNEGSKA (reference sequence). The CDR3 DNA is TGCAGTGCTAGAGGTCAACAGGGAAACAATCAGCCCCAGCATTTT. Translation: CSARGQQGNNQPQHF.

The chain employs TRBV28 and TRBJ2-1, with a weak D call TRBD2 (6 bases). Germline values: CDR1 MDHEN, CDR2 SYDVKM. The CDR3 is 11 residues long. V lost 3 bases and J lost 15, with 12 bases in between. CDR3 coding DNA: TGTGCCAGCAGTTTGACAGCGGGTACGTTCTTC. As protein: CASSLTAGTFF.

The chain links TRBV29-1 to TRBJ2-7, with no clear D. CDR3 length equals 11 residues. The V and J ends lost 2 bases and 3 bases respectively, with 5 bases between them. CDR1 is SQVTM and CDR2 is ANQGSEA in the germline V gene. The DNA of the CDR3 is TGCAGCGTTGAATTGGGCTACGAGCAGTACTTC. It encodes CSVELGYEQYF.

The chain couples TRBV12-3 or TRBV12-4 to TRBJ2-1; TRBD1 matches 9 bases. CDR3 length: 14 amino acids. V lost 10 bases to trimming and J lost 6 bases; unmatched junction nucleotides: 10. This CDR3 reads CATGDRERINEQFF. The DNA of the CDR3 is TGTGCCACCGGGGACAGGGAACGGATCAATGAGCAGTTCTTC.

This clonotype was counted between two and nine times. The chain is built from TRBV4-2 and TRBJ1-6, with D hard to call. Trimming pared 0 bases from V and 9 bases from J, leaving 15 bases between. Germline CDR1 LGHNA, CDR2 YNFKEQ. The CDR3 runs to 16 residues. This CDR3 is CASSQDLAESSSPLHF. The CDR3, as DNA: TGTGCCAGCAGCCAAGACCTGGCAGAGAGTAGTTCACCCCTCCACTTT.

The gene calls are TRBV20-1 and TRBJ2-4; D unclear. The V and J ends lost 2 bases and 5 bases respectively, with 13 bases between them. The length of the CDR3 is 14 residues. CDR1 and CDR2 (germline): DFQATT, SNEGSKA (reference sequence). CDR3 residues: CSARPPIDQNIQYF. CDR3 sequence (DNA): TGCAGTGCTAGACCGCCGATAGACCAAAACATTCAGTACTTC.

The chain has TRBV7-2 and TRBJ2-7; D is possibly TRBD1 or TRBD2 (5 bases each). The J call could be wrong; TRBJ2-5 is a better fit for the DNA end. This CDR3 is built from 14 residues. The germline CDR1 and CDR2 sequences are SGHTA and FQGNSA. CDR3 bases: TGTGCCAGCAGCCCCCGGACACGAGGGGAGACCCAGTACTTC. This sequence encodes CASSPRTRGETQYF.

This clonotype showed up many times. The rearrangement links TRBV10-3 to TRBJ2-7; TRBD2 matches at 9 bases. Germline CDR1 and CDR2: ENHRY and SYGVKD. V was pared by 4 bases and J by 5 bases, with 6 bases of the junction left unmatched. CDR3 length: 14 residues. CDR3 bases: TGTGCCATCAGTGTTATTAGCGGGAGCGACGAGCAGTACTTC. This gives the protein CAISVISGSDEQYF.

This chain uses TRBV12-1 with TRBJ2-7; TRBD1, as called in the table, went unchecked against the DNA. TRBV12-1 is reported as a pseudogene. This CDR3 comprises 18 residues. The CDR3 DNA reads as TGTGCCAGCAGCTCTGACCCTCTGGACAGACCTCGTTCCTACGAGCAGTACTTC. Translation gives CASSSDPLDRPRSYEQYF.

In its sample, this clonotype was seen once. This may arise from a read error, as a much more abundant clone is one base away. The chain employs TRBV7-2 and TRBJ2-5; D may correspond to TRBD1 or TRBD2 (5 bases each). Trimming removed 1 base at V and 13 bases at J, with 16 bases between. This CDR3 region has 13 residues. From germline, CDR1 is SGHTA and CDR2 FQGNSA. The CDR3 nucleotides read TGTGCCAGCAGCTTAGTCAGGCGAGGGGACCGGTACTTC. Translated: CASSLVRRGDRYF. Full variable domain (remainder filled in from reference TRBV7-2 and TRBJ2-5): GAGVSQSPSNKVTEKGKDVELRCDPISGHTALYWYRQSLGQGLEFLIYFQGNSAPDKSGLPSDRFSAERTGGSVSTLTIQRTQQEDSAVYLCASSLVRRGDRYFGPGTRLLVL.